These 9 T cell receptor beta chains share one sample of origin, sequenced in a study of vaccination effects on CD4 cells after COVID-19. Sequencing followed a ViraFEST assay step that expanded antigen-specific CD4+ T cells with viral peptide pools. Isolation of CD4+ T cells took place after 10 days of culture. Nucleocapsid antibodies stayed negative before and after vaccination, showing no earlier SARS-CoV-2 infection. TCRdb keeps only in-frame clones here, not all; method: immunoSEQ multiplex PCR. Of approximately 28,000 clones listed, more than 65% are singletons. The antigens these receptors bind are not known. Sample: CD4+ T cells from PBMCs cultured with HCoV-NL63 spike peptides, taken before COVID-19 vaccination. The receptors shown here come from a human donor who received a COVID-19 vaccine.

The V call is TRBV11-2, the J call TRBJ1-4, with TRBD1 as a possible D gene (6 bases). V shed 1 base and J shed 8 bases, with 11 bases lying between them. Per germline, CDR1 SGHAT and CDR2 FQNNGV. The CDR3 totals 14 residues. The CDR3, as DNA: TGTGCCAGCAGCTTAGTGGCAGGGGTCGAAAAACTGTTTTTT. It translates to CASSLVAGVEKLFF.

This rearrangement joins TRBV4-1 to TRBJ2-2, with 10 bases that match TRBD2. Per the germline V gene, CDR1 is MGHRA and CDR2 is YSYEKL. The CDR3 spans 17 residues. V gave up 5 bases and J gave up 5 bases; unmatched junction bases: 11. The DNA for the CDR3 is TGCGCCAGCAGCTCCTACCAGCGGGGGGGAGATACCGGGGAGCTGTTTTTT. Protein product: CASSSYQRGGDTGELFF.

This chain joins TRBV19 and TRBJ2-1; 8 bases are shared with TRBD2. J was trimmed by 1 base and V by 7 bases; bases with no gene match: 12. Germline CDR1 reads LNHDA; CDR2 reads SQIVND (reference sequence). The CDR3 runs to 17 residues. This chain's CDR3 is CASTLGPGLGSYNEQFF. For the CDR3, the DNA is TGTGCCAGTACCTTGGGACCGGGACTAGGTTCCTACAATGAGCAGTTCTTC.

This rearrangement joins TRBV19 to TRBJ1-4, with D unclear. The CDR3 runs 12 residues. The germline V gene encodes CDR1 LNHDA and CDR2 SQIVND (reference sequence). The V and J ends lost 5 bases and 11 bases respectively, with 12 bases between them. CDR3 coding DNA: TGTGCCAGTAGTTACGGCCCGTGGAAACTGTTTTTT. Protein sequence: CASSYGPWKLFF.

This clone was counted a few times. The J gene is TRBJ1-1, the V gene TRBV15, with a possible D match to TRBD1 (5 bases). The CDR3 totals 14 residues. Germline lookup yields CDR1 LNHNV and CDR2 YYDKDF (reference sequence). Between the trimmed V and J ends, which lost 2 bases and 1 base, there was a span of 8 bases. CDR3 amino acids: CATSRYGQNTEAFF. CDR3 in DNA: TGTGCCACCAGCAGATACGGACAGAACACTGAAGCTTTCTTT.

This clone was picked up one time. This chain connects TRBV13 to TRBJ2-1; maybe TRBD2 (6 bases). Trimming shortened V by 5 bases and J by 5 bases, and 22 bases separated the two germline ends. Germline values: CDR1 PRHDT, CDR2 FYEKMQ (reference sequence). This CDR3 comprises 17 residues. The CDR3 bases are TGTGCCAGCAGCCTCTATAGACTAGGAAGGGGCAACAATGAGCAGTTCTTC. The encoded protein is CASSLYRLGRGNNEQFF. The variable domain in full, completed from reference TRBV13 and TRBJ2-1, reads AAGVIQSPRHLIKEKRETATLKCYPIPRHDTVYWYQQGPGQDPQFLISFYEKMQSDKGSIPDRFSAQQFSDYHSELNMSSLELGDSALYFCASSLYRLGRGNNEQFFGPGTRLTVL.

The V call is TRBV5-1, the J call TRBJ2-7, with unresolved D. CDR1 is SGHRS and CDR2 is YFSETQ in the germline V gene. The CDR3 extends over 16 amino acids. Trimming shortened V by 0 bases and J by 0 bases, and 13 bases separated the two germline ends. Here the CDR3 reads CASSLAPSSFSYEQYF. CDR3 coding DNA: TGCGCCAGCAGCTTGGCTCCTTCCTCCTTCTCCTACGAGCAGTACTTC.

V usage is TRBV7-8 and J usage is TRBJ1-3; no firm D call. Deletions cut 2 bases from V and 3 bases from J, with 5 bases between. Germline CDR1 SGHVS, CDR2 FQNEAQ. The CDR3 runs 13 residues. CDR3 in amino acids: CASSLLDGNTIYF. The CDR3 DNA reads TGTGCCAGCAGCTTACTTGATGGAAACACCATATATTTT.

The chain links TRBV7-9 to TRBJ2-7, with 7 bases matching TRBD1. In germline, CDR1 is SEHNR, CDR2 FQNEAQ (reference sequence). V dropped 0 bases and J dropped 1; count of bases not matched to a gene: 3. This CDR3 has 15 residues. This CDR3 reads CASSLAGGQSYEQYF. CDR3 nucleotide sequence: TGTGCCAGCAGCTTAGCTGGGGGACAGTCCTACGAGCAGTACTTC.